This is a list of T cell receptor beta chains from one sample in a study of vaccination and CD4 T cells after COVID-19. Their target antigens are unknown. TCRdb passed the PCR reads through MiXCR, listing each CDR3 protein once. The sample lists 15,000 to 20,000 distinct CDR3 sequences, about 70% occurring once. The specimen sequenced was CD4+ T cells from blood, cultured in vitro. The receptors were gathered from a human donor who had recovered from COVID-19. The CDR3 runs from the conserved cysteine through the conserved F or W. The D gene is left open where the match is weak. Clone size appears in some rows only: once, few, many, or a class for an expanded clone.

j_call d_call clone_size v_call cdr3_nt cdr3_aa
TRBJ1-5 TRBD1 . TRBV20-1 TGCAGTGCTCGACCGGGACAGGGGGCCCGGAGCAATCAGCCCCAGCATTTT CSARPGQGARSNQPQHF
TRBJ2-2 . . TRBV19 TGTGCCAGTAGGTCTGGGGCAGTTGACACCGGGGAGCTGTTTTTT CASRSGAVDTGELFF
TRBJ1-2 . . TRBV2 TGTGCCAGCAGGGCTTATGGGGGCAAGTTGGGCTACACCTTC CASRAYGGKLGYTF
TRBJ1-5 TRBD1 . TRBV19 TGTGCCAGTAGTATAGATGGCTCCCTACAGGGGAGCAATCAGCCCCAGCATTTT CASSIDGSLQGSNQPQHF
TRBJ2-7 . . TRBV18 TGTGCCAGCTCACCCCAGGGGTACTACGAGCAGTACTTC CASSPQGYYEQYF
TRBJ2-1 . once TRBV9 TGTGCCAGCAGCGATCTGGGGGCTGGATACAATGAGCAGTTCTTC CASSDLGAGYNEQFF
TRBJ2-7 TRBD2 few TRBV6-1 TGTGCCAGCACAGGCGGGAGTGGCGAGCAGTACTTC CASTGGSGEQYF
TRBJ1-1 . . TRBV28 TGTGCCAGCACCTCTCAGACTGAAGCTTTCTTT CASTSQTEAFF
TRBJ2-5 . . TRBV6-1 TGTGCCAGCAGCTCCCTGTTAGAGACCCAGTACTTC CASSSLLETQYF
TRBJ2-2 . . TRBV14 TGTGCCAGCAGCCAGCTGGGGACCGGGGAGCTGTTTTTT CASSQLGTGELFF
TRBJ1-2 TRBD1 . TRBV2 TGTGCCAGCAGGGCCGGGACAGGGGGTGGCTACACCTTC CASRAGTGGGYTF
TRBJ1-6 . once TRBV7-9 TGTGCCAGCAGTCGAACCCCGGGTATTTATAATTCACCCCTCCACTTT CASSRTPGIYNSPLHF
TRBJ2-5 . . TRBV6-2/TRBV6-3 TGTGCCAGCAGCACCTCGTTTGAGACCCAGTACTTC CASSTSFETQYF
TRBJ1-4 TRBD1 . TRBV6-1 TGTGCCAGCAACCCGGGACAGCAGACTACTAATGAAAAACTGTTTTTT CASNPGQQTTNEKLFF
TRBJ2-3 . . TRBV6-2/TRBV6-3 TGTGCCAGCAGAAACCACAGGGACCGGGATACGCAGTATTTT CASRNHRDRDTQYF
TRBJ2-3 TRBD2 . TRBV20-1 TGCAGTGCTAGAGATCGAATGTGGGAGGGCCTGGGAGATACGCAGTATTTT CSARDRMWEGLGDTQYF
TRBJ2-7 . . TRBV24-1 TGTGCCACCGGAGGGGGGTCCTACGAGCAGTACTTC CATGGGSYEQYF
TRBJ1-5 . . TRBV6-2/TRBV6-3 TGTGCCAGCAGTCGACTCAGGGGTCCGGGGGATCAGCCCCAGCATTTT CASSRLRGPGDQPQHF
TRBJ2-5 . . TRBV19 TGTGCCAGTAGTATTAGTACAGGGTTCAAGACCCAGTACTTC CASSISTGFKTQYF
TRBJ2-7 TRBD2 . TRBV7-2 TGTGCCAGCAGCGCCAGACCTAGCGGAGACTCCTACGAGCAGTACTTC CASSARPSGDSYEQYF
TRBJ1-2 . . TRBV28 TGTGCCAGCACCGGTGGTACATCCGGACAGCTCGGGGGCTACACCTTC CASTGGTSGQLGGYTF
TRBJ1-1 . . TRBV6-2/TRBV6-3 TGTGCCAGCAACGGAGCTGGGACGGGAAACACTGAAGCTTTCTTT CASNGAGTGNTEAFF
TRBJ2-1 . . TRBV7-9 TGTGCCAGCAATGACGCAAATGAGCAGTTCTTC CASNDANEQFF
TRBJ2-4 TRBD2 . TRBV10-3 TGTGCCATCAGTGAGTCGGGGGGAGGGGTGACCAAAAACATTCAGTACTTC CAISESGGGVTKNIQYF
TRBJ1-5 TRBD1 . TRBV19 TGTGCCAGTAGGACCGGACAGGGGGGCGCCAATCAGCCCCAGCATTTT CASRTGQGGANQPQHF
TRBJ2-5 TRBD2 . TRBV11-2 TGTGCCAGCAGCTTAGAGGGGACTAGGCGAGAGACCCAGTACTTC CASSLEGTRRETQYF
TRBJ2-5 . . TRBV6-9 TGTGCCAGCAGTTATCGGCGGAACCAAGAGACCCAGTACTTC CASSYRRNQETQYF
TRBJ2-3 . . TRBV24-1 TGTGCCACCAGTGACCTCGTAGGAGATACGCAGTATTTT CATSDLVGDTQYF
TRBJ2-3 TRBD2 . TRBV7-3 TGTGCCAGCAGCCCGACTAGCGGGAGAAGCAATACGCAGTATTTT CASSPTSGRSNTQYF
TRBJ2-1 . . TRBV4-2 TGTGCCAGCAGCCCCCGGGAGACGTATGAGCAGTTCTTC CASSPRETYEQFF
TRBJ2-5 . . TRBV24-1 TGTGCCACCAGTGTTGTGAATTGGTACCAAGAGACCCAGTACTTC CATSVVNWYQETQYF
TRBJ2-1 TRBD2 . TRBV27 TGTGCCAGCAGTCCATTAGCGGGAGGGAGCTCCTACAATGAGCAGTTCTTC CASSPLAGGSSYNEQFF
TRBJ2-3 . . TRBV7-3 TGTGCCAGCAGCTTAACGGGAGTCAGGTCAGATACGCAGTATTTT CASSLTGVRSDTQYF
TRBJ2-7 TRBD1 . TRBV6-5 TGTGCCAGCAGTTACCGGGACAGGGGCCTCTACGAGCAGTACTTC CASSYRDRGLYEQYF
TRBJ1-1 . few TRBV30 TGTGCCTGGGGGGTAAGGGTGTCGGCTGAAGCTTTCTTT CAWGVRVSAEAFF
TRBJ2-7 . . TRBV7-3 TGTGCCAGCAGCTTAACAACAGGCAACGAGCAGTACTTC CASSLTTGNEQYF
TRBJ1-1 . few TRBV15 TGTGCCACCAGCAGAGATTTTGGCAGAAACACTGAAGCTTTCTTT CATSRDFGRNTEAFF
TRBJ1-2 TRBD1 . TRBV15 TGTGCCACCAGCAGGACAGGGGACCCTAACTATGGCTACACCTTC CATSRTGDPNYGYTF
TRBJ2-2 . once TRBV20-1 TGCAGTGCTAGAGATGGACAGAGAATGACCGGGGAGCTGTTTTTT CSARDGQRMTGELFF
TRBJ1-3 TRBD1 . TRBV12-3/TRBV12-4 TGTGCCAGCGCAGGACAGGTTATTAGAAACACCATATATTTT CASAGQVIRNTIYF
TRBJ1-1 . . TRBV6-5 TGTGCCAGCAGTTACTCGAGACCGCAGGGGCAAAAGGACACTGAAGCTTTCTTT CASSYSRPQGQKDTEAFF
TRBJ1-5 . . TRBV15 TGTGCCACCAGCCTACCGTGGGATAGCAATCAGCCCCAGCATTTT CATSLPWDSNQPQHF
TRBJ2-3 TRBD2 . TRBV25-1 TGTGCCAGCGGACGAGGGACTTACTCGGGAGGGCGGGGAGATACGCAGTATTTT CASGRGTYSGGRGDTQYF
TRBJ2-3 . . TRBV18 TGTGCCAGCTCACCGCAGGGCCTCATTCCTAGCACAGATACGCAGTATTTT CASSPQGLIPSTDTQYF
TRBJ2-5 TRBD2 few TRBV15 TGTGCCACCACCCGGGGGGGGCGCGGTCGATTGGAGACCCAGTACTTC CATTRGGRGRLETQYF
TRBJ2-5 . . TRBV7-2 TGTGCCAGCAGCTTACCGCCGTCCAGCGGAGGGGCCAAAGAGACCCAGTACTTC CASSLPPSSGGAKETQYF
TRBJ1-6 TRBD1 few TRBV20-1 TGCAGTGCTAGGGACGGGACAGCCTATAATTCACCCCTCCACTTT CSARDGTAYNSPLHF
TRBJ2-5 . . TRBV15 TGTGCCACCAGCAGAGGAGGACGATCGGGACAAGAGACCCAGTACTTC CATSRGGRSGQETQYF
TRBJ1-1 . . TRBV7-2 TGTGCCAGCAGCTTAGTGGGTGAAGCTTTCTTT CASSLVGEAFF
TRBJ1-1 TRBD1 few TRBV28 TGTGCCAGCAGCACCGGGACAGGGGGAGGTCGCACTGAAGCTTTCTTT CASSTGTGGGRTEAFF
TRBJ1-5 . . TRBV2 TGTGCCAGCAGTGTCCAGGGAAGACAGCCCCAGCATTTT CASSVQGRQPQHF
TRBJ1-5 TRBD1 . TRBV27 TGTGCCAGCAGGTCGGGACAGGGGGGTTCCGGCAATCAGCCCCAGCATTTT CASRSGQGGSGNQPQHF
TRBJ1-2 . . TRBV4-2 TGTGCCAGCAGCCTTCGAGCGGGGGAGAACTATGGCTACACCTTC CASSLRAGENYGYTF
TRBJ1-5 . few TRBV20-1 TGCAGTGCTAGGGGGGGAAATCAGCCCCAGCATTTT CSARGGNQPQHF
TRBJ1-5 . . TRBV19 TGTGCCAGTAGTATAGCCTTTAGCAATCAGCCCCAGCATTTT CASSIAFSNQPQHF
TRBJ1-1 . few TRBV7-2 TGTGCCAGCGCTCGGGGGGGGCTGAACACTGAAGCTTTCTTT CASARGGLNTEAFF
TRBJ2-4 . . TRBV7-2 TGTGCCAGCAGCTCACCCGGGGAACTAGCCAAAAACATTCAGTACTTC CASSSPGELAKNIQYF